This record looks at one T cell receptor (beta chain) sequence and its context. Original handling: Of 168,753 unique clonotypes, around 1.7% were previously reported viral-epitope-specific in VDJdb. TCRdb's copy holds only in-frame clones and misses some; the assay was immunoSEQ multiplex PCR. V, J and clone size derive from that table, while D and trimming were established from the DNA sequence. The repertoire holds 2,000 or so clones, with just over 85% as singletons. CDR1 is SGHTA and CDR2 is FQGNSA in the germline V gene. This CDR3 contains 18 residues. With V trimmed by 3 bases and J by 4 bases, 10 bases remained unmatched. This sample was taken from a study of hypomethylating agent response in myelodysplastic syndrome.

The TCR comes from a human donor with myelodysplastic syndrome. The rearrangement links TRBV7-2 to TRBJ2-1, with TRBD2 matching 12 bases. The specimen comprised bone marrow, sampled before or after starting hypomethylating agent treatment for myelodysplastic syndrome (not recorded which). As DNA, the CDR3 is TGTGCCAGCAGCTTTCTAGCGGGGGGGCGCCTAGGATACAATGAGCAGTTCTTC. Its translation: CASSFLAGGRLGYNEQFF. The whole variable domain, remainder taken from reference TRBV7-2 and TRBJ2-1, is GAGVSQSPSNKVTEKGKDVELRCDPISGHTALYWYRQSLGQGLEFLIYFQGNSAPDKSGLPSDRFSAERTGGSVSTLTIQRTQQEDSAVYLCASSFLAGGRLGYNEQFFGPGTRLTVL.